The entry below describes one TCR beta chain. This record belongs to a study of shared clonotypes between healthy human individuals. Naive CD8 cells, CD45RO-negative and positively selected for CCR7, excluded terminally differentiated effector memory CD45RA+ cells. Generated by immunoSEQ multiplex PCR, the TCRdb table keeps only in-frame clones and is missing some. Here the sample spans around 2.1 million clones, 85% to 95% being singletons. CDR1 SEHNR and CDR2 FQNEAQ come from the germline V gene (reference sequence). V lost 1 base and J lost 3, with 9 bases in between. This CDR3 comprises 15 residues.

The chain links TRBV7-9 to TRBJ1-4, with D perhaps TRBD1 (5 bases). What was sequenced was naive CD8+ T cells from PBMCs. The receptor was isolated from a man aged 18 to 30 in good health. Some clones in this sample may be carry-over from other donors' samples. CDR3 in amino acids: CASSLEARANEKLFF. In DNA form, the CDR3 reads TGTGCCAGCAGCTTAGAAGCCAGGGCTAATGAAAAACTGTTTTTT.